A single sample is the source of the 8 T cell receptor beta chains below, sequenced in a study of blood T cell repertoires in COVID-19. Generated by immunoSEQ multiplex PCR, the TCRdb table keeps only in-frame clones and is missing some. The data hold roughly 200,000 clones, with under 90% observed a single time. Sequenced material: PBMCs or T cells enriched from blood (not recorded which). These receptors were obtained from a woman in her thirties with acute COVID-19.

The V and J genes are TRBV6-1 and TRBJ2-3; D might be TRBD1 (6 bases). The CDR3 spans 13 residues. CDR1 is MNHNS, CDR2 SASEGT, per germline. V gave up 0 bases and J gave up 11 bases, with 12 bases separating them. CDR3 sequence reads: CASSEAAQGGQYF. The CDR3, as DNA: TGTGCCAGCAGTGAAGCGGCACAGGGCGGGCAGTATTTT.

This sequence joins TRBV7-9 and TRBJ1-3, with D perhaps TRBD1 (5 bases). Trimming shortened V by 5 bases and J by 8 bases, and 16 bases separated the two germline ends. Germline assignment: CDR1 SEHNR and CDR2 FQNEAQ (reference sequence). The CDR3 is made up of 14 amino acids. The CDR3 DNA reads as TGTGCCAGCAGCCCGGGACTTTCTCGTTACACCATATATTTT. The encoded protein is CASSPGLSRYTIYF.

The rearrangement links TRBV5-4 to TRBJ1-6; TRBD1 is a possible D gene (5 bases). This CDR3 contains 16 residues. V was shortened by 0 bases and J by 7 bases, with 14 bases between the two germline ends. Per the germline V gene, CDR1 is SGHNT and CDR2 is YYREEE (reference sequence). CDR3 sequence: CASSLGPQGENSPLHF. CDR3 nucleotides: TGTGCCAGCAGCTTGGGACCCCAGGGTGAGAATTCACCCCTCCACTTT.

This sequence joins TRBV7-3 and TRBJ2-1; 9 bases are shared with TRBD2. CDR1 SGHTA and CDR2 FQGTGA come from the germline V gene. V was clipped by 0 bases and J by 7 bases; unmatched bases: 4. This CDR3 comprises 15 residues. CDR3 loop: CASSLTSGGVNEQFF. For the CDR3, the DNA is TGTGCCAGCAGCTTAACTAGCGGGGGCGTAAATGAGCAGTTCTTC.

This clone was found once. The chain combines TRBV7-2 with TRBJ2-6; TRBD2 might be the D (5 bases). Germline V lookup: CDR1 SGHTA, CDR2 FQGNSA. Deletions cut 1 base from V and 0 bases from J, with 13 bases between. This CDR3 has 18 amino acids. The CDR3 sequence: CASSLDGGIGSGANVLTF. The CDR3 region has the DNA TGTGCCAGCAGCTTAGATGGAGGTATCGGCTCTGGGGCCAACGTCCTGACTTTC. Together with reference TRBV7-2 and TRBJ2-6, the CDR3 gives the full variable domain: GAGVSQSPSNKVTEKGKDVELRCDPISGHTALYWYRQSLGQGLEFLIYFQGNSAPDKSGLPSDRFSAERTGGSVSTLTIQRTQQEDSAVYLCASSLDGGIGSGANVLTFGAGSRLTVL.

The rearrangement links TRBV2 to TRBJ1-1; D is unclear. Germline V gene sequence: CDR1 SNHLY, CDR2 FYNNEI. The CDR3 spans 15 residues. Trimming shortened V by 4 bases and J by 0 bases, and 12 bases separated the two germline ends. The CDR3 here is CASSATGNMNTEAFF. CDR3 DNA sequence: TGTGCCAGCAGTGCTACGGGAAACATGAACACTGAAGCTTTCTTT.

This clone was detected only once. The chain combines TRBV2 with TRBJ2-7, with 8 positions matching TRBD1. Germline V gene sequence: CDR1 SNHLY, CDR2 FYNNEI. The CDR3 runs to 13 residues. V shed 5 bases and J 7 bases; nucleotides not matched to a gene: 7. The CDR3: CASSTLTGEEQYF. The CDR3 region has the DNA TGTGCCAGCAGTACCTTGACAGGGGAAGAGCAGTACTTC.

The J gene is TRBJ1-1, the V gene TRBV3-1 (or the pseudogene TRBV3-2); D unclear. Deletions cut 0 bases from V and 2 bases from J, with 7 bases between. The CDR3 loop spans 14 amino acids. Germline lookup yields CDR1 LGHDT and CDR2 YNNKEL (reference sequence). CDR3 coding DNA: TGTGCCAGCAGCCAAGATGAGGGAAACACTGAAGCTTTCTTT. It codes for CASSQDEGNTEAFF.